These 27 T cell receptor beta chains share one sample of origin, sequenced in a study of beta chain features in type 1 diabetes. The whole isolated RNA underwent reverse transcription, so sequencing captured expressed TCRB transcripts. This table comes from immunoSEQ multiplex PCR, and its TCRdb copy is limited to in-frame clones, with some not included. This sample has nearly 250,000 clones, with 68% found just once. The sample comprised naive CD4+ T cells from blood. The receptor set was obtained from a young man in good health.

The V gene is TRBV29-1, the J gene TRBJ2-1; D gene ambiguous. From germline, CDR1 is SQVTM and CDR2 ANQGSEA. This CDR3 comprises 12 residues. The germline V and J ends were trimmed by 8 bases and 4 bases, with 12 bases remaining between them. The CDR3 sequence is CSFGRQYNEQFF. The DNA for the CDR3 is TGCAGCTTTGGGCGCCAATACAATGAGCAGTTCTTC.

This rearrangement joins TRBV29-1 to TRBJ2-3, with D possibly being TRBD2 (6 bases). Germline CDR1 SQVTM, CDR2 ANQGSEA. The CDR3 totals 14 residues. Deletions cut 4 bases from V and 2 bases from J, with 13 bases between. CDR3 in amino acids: CSVGVDYHTDTQYF. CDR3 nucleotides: TGCAGCGTTGGTGTGGACTACCACACAGATACGCAGTATTTT.

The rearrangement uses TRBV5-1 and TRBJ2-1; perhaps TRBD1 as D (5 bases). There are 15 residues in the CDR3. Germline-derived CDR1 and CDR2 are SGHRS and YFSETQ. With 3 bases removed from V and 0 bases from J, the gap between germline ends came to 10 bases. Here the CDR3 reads CASSWTDSSYNEQFF. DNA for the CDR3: TGCGCCAGCAGCTGGACCGACAGCTCCTACAATGAGCAGTTCTTC.

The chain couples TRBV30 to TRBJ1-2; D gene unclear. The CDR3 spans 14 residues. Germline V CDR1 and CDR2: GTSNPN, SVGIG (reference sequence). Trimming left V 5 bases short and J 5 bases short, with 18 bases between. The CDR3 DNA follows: TGTGCCTGGGGTGACAATCTTGCGGCGTATGGCTACACCTTC. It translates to CAWGDNLAAYGYTF.

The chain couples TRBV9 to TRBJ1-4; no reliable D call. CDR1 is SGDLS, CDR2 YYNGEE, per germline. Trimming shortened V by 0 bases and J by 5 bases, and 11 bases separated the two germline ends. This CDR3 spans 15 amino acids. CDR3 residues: CASSVEGGRNEKLFF. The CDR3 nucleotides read TGTGCCAGCAGCGTAGAAGGTGGACGGAATGAAAAACTGTTTTTT.

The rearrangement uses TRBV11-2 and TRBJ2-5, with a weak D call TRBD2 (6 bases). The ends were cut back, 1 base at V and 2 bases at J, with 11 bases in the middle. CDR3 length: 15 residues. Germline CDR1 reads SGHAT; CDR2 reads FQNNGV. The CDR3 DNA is TGTGCCAGCAGCTTAGGCCTAGCGATTCAAGAGACCCAGTACTTC. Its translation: CASSLGLAIQETQYF.

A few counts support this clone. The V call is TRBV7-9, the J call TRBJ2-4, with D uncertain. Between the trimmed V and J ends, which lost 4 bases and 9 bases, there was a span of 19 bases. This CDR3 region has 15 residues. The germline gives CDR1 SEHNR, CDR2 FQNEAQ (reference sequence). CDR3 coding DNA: TGTGCCAGCAGCTCCAGAGAGCTAACTCCAGCCATTCAGTACTTC. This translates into CASSSRELTPAIQYF.

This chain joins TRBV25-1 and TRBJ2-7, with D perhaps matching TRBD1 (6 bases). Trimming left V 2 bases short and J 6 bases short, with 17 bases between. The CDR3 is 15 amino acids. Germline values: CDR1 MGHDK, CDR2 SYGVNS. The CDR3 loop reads CASSERGTGTPEQYF. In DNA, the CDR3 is TGTGCCAGCAGTGAAAGGGGTACAGGGACCCCCGAGCAGTACTTC.

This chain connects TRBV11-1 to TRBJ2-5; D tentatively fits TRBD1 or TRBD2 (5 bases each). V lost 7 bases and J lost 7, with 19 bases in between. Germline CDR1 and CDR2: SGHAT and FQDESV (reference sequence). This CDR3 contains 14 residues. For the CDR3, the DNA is TGTGCCAGCACCGTCCGGGACCTCCGCGGGACCCAGTACTTC. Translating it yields CASTVRDLRGTQYF. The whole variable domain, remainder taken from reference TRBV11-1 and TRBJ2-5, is EAEVAQSPRYKITEKSQAVAFWCDPISGHATLYWYRQILGQGPELLVQFQDESVVDDSQLPKDRFSAERLKGVDSTLKIQPAELGDSAMYLCASTVRDLRGTQYFGPGTRLLVL.

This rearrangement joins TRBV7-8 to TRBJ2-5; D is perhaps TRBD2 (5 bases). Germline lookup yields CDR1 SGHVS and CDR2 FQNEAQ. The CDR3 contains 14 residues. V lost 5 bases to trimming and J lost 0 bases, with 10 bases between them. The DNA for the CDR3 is TGTGCCAGCAGCCCGCGGGCGTACCAAGAGACCCAGTACTTC. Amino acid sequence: CASSPRAYQETQYF. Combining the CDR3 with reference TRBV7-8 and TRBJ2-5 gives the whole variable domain GAGVSQSPRYKVAKRGQDVALRCDPISGHVSLFWYQQALGQGPEFLTYFQNEAQLDKSGLPSDRFFAERPEGSVSTLKIQRTQQEDSAVYLCASSPRAYQETQYFGPGTRLLVL.

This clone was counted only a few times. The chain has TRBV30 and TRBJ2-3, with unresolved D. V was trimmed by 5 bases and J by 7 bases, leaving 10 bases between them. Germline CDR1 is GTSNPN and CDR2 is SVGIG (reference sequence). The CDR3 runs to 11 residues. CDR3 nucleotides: TGTGCCTGGGGTCCAAAGCATACGCAGTATTTT. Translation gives CAWGPKHTQYF.

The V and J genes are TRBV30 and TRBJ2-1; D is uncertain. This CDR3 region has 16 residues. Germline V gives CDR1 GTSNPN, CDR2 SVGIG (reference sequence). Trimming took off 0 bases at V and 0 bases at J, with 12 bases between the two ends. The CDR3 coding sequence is TGTGCCTGGAGTGTAATGGGCATCAGCTCCTACAATGAGCAGTTCTTC. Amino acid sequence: CAWSVMGISSYNEQFF.

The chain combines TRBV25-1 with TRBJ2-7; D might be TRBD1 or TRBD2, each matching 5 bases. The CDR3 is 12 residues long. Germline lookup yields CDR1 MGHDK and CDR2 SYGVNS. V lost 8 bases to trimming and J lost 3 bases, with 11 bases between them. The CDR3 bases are TGTGCCAGCGGCGAGGGGTTCTACGAGCAGTACTTC. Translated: CASGEGFYEQYF.

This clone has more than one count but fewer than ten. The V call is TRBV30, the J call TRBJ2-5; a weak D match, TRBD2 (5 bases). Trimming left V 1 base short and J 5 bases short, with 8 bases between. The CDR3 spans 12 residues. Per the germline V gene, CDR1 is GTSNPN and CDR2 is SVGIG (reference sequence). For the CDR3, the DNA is TGTGCCTGGAGTGGGGGAGACGAGACCCAGTACTTC. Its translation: CAWSGGDETQYF. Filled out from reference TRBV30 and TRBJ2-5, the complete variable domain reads SQTIHQWPATLVQPVGSPLSLECTVEGTSNPNLYWYRQAAGRGLQLLFYSVGIGQISSEVPQNLSASRPQDRQFILSSKKLLLSDSGFYLCAWSGGDETQYFGPGTRLLVL.

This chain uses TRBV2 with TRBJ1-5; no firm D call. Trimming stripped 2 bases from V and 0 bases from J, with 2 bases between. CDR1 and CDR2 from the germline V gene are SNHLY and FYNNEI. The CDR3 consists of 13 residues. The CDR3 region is CASSEYSNQPQHF. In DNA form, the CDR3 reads TGTGCCAGCAGTGAATATAGCAATCAGCCCCAGCATTTT.

The CDR3 DNA reads TGTGCCATCAGTGACGAAGGGTTTGGCTACACCTTC. Residues: CAISDEGFGYTF. The chain links TRBV10-3 to TRBJ1-2; D unclear. The V gene's germline CDR1 is ENHRY and CDR2 SYGVKD. V lost 3 bases, J lost 7 bases, and 9 bases lay in between. The CDR3 loop spans 12 amino acids.

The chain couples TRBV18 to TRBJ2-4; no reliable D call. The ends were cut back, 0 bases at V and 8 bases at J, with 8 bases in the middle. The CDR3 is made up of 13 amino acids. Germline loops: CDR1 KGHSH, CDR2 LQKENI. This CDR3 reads CASSPPSEDIQYF. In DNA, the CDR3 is TGTGCCAGCTCACCACCGAGCGAGGACATTCAGTACTTC.

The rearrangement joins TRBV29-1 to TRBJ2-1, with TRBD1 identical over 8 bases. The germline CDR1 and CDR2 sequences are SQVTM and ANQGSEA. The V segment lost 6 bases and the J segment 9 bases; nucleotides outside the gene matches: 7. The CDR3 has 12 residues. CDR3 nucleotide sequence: TGCAGCGTCCGGACAGGGCGGGGTGAGCAGTTCTTC. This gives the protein CSVRTGRGEQFF.

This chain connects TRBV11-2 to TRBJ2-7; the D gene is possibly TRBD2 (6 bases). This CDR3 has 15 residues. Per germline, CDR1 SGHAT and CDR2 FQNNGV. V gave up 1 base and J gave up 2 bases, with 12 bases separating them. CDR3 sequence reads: CASSLAASAAYEQYF. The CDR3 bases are TGTGCCAGCAGCTTAGCCGCTAGCGCGGCCTACGAGCAGTACTTC. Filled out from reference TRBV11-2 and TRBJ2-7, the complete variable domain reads EAGVAQSPRYKIIEKRQSVAFWCNPISGHATLYWYQQILGQGPKLLIQFQNNGVVDDSQLPKDRFSAERLKGVDSTLKIQPAKLEDSAVYLCASSLAASAAYEQYFGPGTRLTVT.

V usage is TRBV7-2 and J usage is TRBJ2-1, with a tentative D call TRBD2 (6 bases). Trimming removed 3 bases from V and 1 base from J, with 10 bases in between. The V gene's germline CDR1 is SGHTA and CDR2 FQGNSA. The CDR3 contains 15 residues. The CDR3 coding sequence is TGTGCCAGCAGCTTTCTAGCGAGGTCCTACAATGAGCAGTTCTTC. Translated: CASSFLARSYNEQFF.

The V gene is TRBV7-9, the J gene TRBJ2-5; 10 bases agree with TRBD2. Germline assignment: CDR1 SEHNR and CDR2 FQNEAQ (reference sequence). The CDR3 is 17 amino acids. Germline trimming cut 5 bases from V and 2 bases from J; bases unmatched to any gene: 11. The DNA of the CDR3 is TGTGCCAGCAGCCCCGGGGCTAGCGGGAGATCACAAGAGACCCAGTACTTC. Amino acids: CASSPGASGRSQETQYF.

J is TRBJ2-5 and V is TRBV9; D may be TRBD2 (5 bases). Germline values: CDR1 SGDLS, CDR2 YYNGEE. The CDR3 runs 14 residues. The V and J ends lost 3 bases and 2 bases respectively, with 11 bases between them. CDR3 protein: CASSERLTQETQYF. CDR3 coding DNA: TGTGCCAGCAGCGAACGACTAACACAAGAGACCCAGTACTTC.

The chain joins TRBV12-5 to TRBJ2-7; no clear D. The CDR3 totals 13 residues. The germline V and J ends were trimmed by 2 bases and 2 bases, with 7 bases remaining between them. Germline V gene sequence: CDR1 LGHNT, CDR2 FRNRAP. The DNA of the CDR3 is TGTGCTAGTGGTTTGAGTCCGACCTACGAGCAGTACTTC. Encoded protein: CASGLSPTYEQYF.

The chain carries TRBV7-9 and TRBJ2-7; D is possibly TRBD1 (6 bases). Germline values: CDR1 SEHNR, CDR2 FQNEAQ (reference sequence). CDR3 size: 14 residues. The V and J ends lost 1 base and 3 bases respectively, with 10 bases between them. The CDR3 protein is CASSLDQGYYEQYF. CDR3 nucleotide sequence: TGTGCCAGCAGCTTAGATCAGGGGTACTACGAGCAGTACTTC.

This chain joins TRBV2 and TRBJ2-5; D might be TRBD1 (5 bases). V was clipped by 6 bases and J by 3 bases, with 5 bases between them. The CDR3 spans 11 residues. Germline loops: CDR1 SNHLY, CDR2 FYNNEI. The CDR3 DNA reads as TGTGCCAGCAGACAGGAAGAGACCCAGTACTTC. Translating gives CASRQEETQYF. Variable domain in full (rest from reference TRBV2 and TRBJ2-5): EPEVTQTPSHQVTQMGQEVILRCVPISNHLYFYWYRQILGQKVEFLVSFYNNEISEKSEIFDDQFSVERPDGSNFTLKIRSTKLEDSAMYFCASRQEETQYFGPGTRLLVL.

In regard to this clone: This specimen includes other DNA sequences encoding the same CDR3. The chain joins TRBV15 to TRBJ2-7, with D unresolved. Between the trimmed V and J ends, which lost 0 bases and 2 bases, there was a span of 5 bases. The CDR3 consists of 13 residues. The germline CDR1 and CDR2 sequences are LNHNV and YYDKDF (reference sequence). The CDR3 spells CATSRDLAYEQYF. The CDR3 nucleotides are TGTGCCACCAGCAGAGATTTGGCCTACGAGCAGTACTTC.

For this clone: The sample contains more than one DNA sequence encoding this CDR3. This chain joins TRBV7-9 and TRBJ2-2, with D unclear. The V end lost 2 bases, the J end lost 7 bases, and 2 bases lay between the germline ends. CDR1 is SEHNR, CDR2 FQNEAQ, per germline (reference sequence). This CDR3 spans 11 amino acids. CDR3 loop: CASSLSGELFF. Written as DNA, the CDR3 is TGTGCCAGCAGCTTAAGCGGGGAGCTGTTTTTT.